This entry lists 12 T cell receptor beta chains sequenced from one sample in a study of T-cell reconstitution after alpha-beta-depleted transplantation in children. Preparation of the TCRbeta library used unique molecular identifiers. TCRdb reprocessed the PCR reads with MiXCR, giving one entry per CDR3 protein. This sample has around 530,000 distinct CDR3 sequences, with around a third found just once. Material: PBMCs from the stem cell graft donor, obtained from the stem cell graft. The receptors originated from a human donor who donated a stem cell graft to a child with aplastic anemia.

This clonotype has more than one count but fewer than ten. The V gene is TRBV7-2, the J gene TRBJ2-1; D may be TRBD2 (6 bases). This CDR3 comprises 14 residues. CDR1 and CDR2 from the germline V gene are SGHTA and FQGNSA. Trimming stripped 1 base from V and 8 bases from J, with 12 bases between. CDR3 DNA sequence: TGTGCCAGCAGCTTAGGTGCGGGACGGGATGAGCAGTTCTTC. Translation gives CASSLGAGRDEQFF.

This clonotype was seen only a few times. The chain is built from TRBV6-5 and TRBJ1-2; D is undetermined. Trimming pared 4 bases from V and 4 bases from J, leaving 10 bases between. CDR1 is MNHEY, CDR2 SVGAGI, per germline. The CDR3 runs 13 residues. The CDR3 bases are TGTGCCAGCAGTTCCGAGATAGGCTATGGCTACACCTTC. Protein sequence: CASSSEIGYGYTF.

This sequence joins TRBV12-3 or TRBV12-4 and TRBJ2-5; 14 positions match TRBD2. V lost 1 base to trimming and J lost 0 bases; unmatched junction nucleotides: 1. The CDR3 extends over 17 amino acids. The CDR3 coding sequence is TGTGCCAGCAGTTTAGGGACTAGCGGGAGGTACCAAGAGACCCAGTACTTC. Translated, it gives CASSLGTSGRYQETQYF.

This clonotype was seen a few times. In DNA, the CDR3 is TGTGCCAGCAGCTTGGCGCAGGCTAACACTGAAGCTTTCTTT. It is translated as CASSLAQANTEAFF. The chain links TRBV5-5 to TRBJ1-1; no clear D. Germline V lookup: CDR1 SGHKS, CDR2 YYEKEE (reference sequence). V dropped 0 bases and J dropped 2 bases, with 8 bases sitting between them. This CDR3 is 14 amino acids long.

A few counts support this clonotype. CDR3 DNA: TGTGCCAGCTCACCAACAATGTACTATGGCTACACCTTC. Translating it yields CASSPTMYYGYTF. The rearrangement joins TRBV18 to TRBJ1-2, with unresolved D. Per germline, CDR1 KGHSH and CDR2 LQKENI. The length of the CDR3 is 13 residues. V was clipped by 2 bases and J by 3 bases, with 7 bases between them.

This chain links TRBV25-1 with TRBJ1-4; weak D call: TRBD1 (5 bases). Looked up from germline, CDR1 is MGHDK and CDR2 is SYGVNS. Trimming cost V 7 bases and J 7 bases, with 19 bases left between them. The CDR3 runs to 15 residues. The DNA of the CDR3 is TGTGCCAGCACCAACGGCGGGCAGGGCGGTGAAAAACTGTTTTTT. Translating it yields CASTNGGQGGEKLFF.

This clonotype was observed a few times. The chain links TRBV12-3 or TRBV12-4 to TRBJ1-4; D possibly corresponds to TRBD1 (6 bases). The V and J ends lost 5 bases and 10 bases respectively, with 20 bases between them. CDR3 size: 15 residues. The chain's CDR3 is CASSIGTGQPGKLFF. In DNA, the CDR3 is TGTGCCAGCAGTATTGGCACAGGGCAGCCGGGAAAACTGTTTTTT.

The genes are TRBV7-6 and TRBJ2-1; 11 positions agree with TRBD2. Germline V gene data show CDR1 as SGHVS and CDR2 as FNYEAQ. The CDR3 spans 15 residues. With 3 bases clipped from V and 5 bases from J, the junction kept 3 bases outside the gene matches. The CDR3 loop reads CASSFKLAGDNEQFF. Here the CDR3 DNA reads TGTGCCAGCAGCTTTAAACTAGCGGGGGACAATGAGCAGTTCTTC.

The chain has TRBV19 and TRBJ2-7, with TRBD1 matching 9 bases. Germline CDR1 LNHDA, CDR2 SQIVND (reference sequence). CDR3 size: 16 residues. Trimming cost V 10 bases and J 7 bases; bases outside gene matches: 20. The CDR3: CATQPDRGQGLSEQYF. The CDR3 DNA follows: TGTGCCACCCAGCCCGACCGGGGACAGGGATTAAGTGAGCAGTACTTC.

This clonotype showed up just a few times. This sequence joins TRBV10-3 and TRBJ1-1; 10 bases match TRBD1. This CDR3 spans 14 amino acids. CDR1 is ENHRY and CDR2 is SYGVKD in the germline V gene. V shed 0 bases and J 5 bases; nucleotides not matched to a gene: 0. The CDR3 coding sequence is TGTGCCATCAGTGAGTCGGGACAGGGGACTGAAGCTTTCTTT. Translated, it gives CAISESGQGTEAFF.

This chain joins TRBV29-1 and TRBJ2-5; D is tentatively TRBD1 or TRBD2 (5 bases each). The CDR3 has 11 amino acids. Trimming took 3 bases from V and 7 from J, leaving 9 bases between them. Germline-derived CDR1 and CDR2 are SQVTM and ANQGSEA. The CDR3 sequence is CSVEGPGTQYF. CDR3 in DNA: TGCAGCGTTGAGGGACCCGGGACCCAGTACTTC.

Here the CDR3 reads CAIRRNAGQGNSPLHF. The DNA of the CDR3 is TGTGCCATCAGGAGAAATGCGGGACAGGGGAATTCACCCCTCCACTTT. The V call is TRBV10-3, the J call TRBJ1-6; 10 bases align to TRBD1. The CDR3 totals 16 residues. Trimming at V came to 6 bases and at J to 7 bases, leaving 9 bases not matched to a gene. Germline assignment: CDR1 ENHRY and CDR2 SYGVKD.